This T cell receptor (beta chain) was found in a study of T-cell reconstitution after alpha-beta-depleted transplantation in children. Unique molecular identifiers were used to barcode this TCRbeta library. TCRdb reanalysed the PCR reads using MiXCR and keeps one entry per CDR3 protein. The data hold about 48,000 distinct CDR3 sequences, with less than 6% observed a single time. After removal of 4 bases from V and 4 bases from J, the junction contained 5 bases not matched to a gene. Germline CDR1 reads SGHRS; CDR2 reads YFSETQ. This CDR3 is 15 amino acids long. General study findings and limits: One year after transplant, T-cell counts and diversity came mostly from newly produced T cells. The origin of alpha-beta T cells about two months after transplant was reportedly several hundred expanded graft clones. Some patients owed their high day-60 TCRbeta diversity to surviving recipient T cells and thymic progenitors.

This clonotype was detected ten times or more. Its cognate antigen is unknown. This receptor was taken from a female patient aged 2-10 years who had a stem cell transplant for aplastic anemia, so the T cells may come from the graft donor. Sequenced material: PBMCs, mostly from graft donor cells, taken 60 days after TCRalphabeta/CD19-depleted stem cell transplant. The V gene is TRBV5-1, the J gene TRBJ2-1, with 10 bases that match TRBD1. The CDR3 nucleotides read TGCGCCAGCAGCCAGACAGGGGGCTCTTACAATGAGCAGTTCTTC. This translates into CASSQTGGSYNEQFF. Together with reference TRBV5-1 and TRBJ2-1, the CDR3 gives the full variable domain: KAGVTQTPRYLIKTRGQQVTLSCSPISGHRSVSWYQQTPGQGLQFLFEYFSETQRNKGNFPGRFSGRQFSNSRSEMNVSTLELGDSALYLCASSQTGGSYNEQFFGPGTRLTVL.